Presented here are 4 T cell receptor beta chains from one specimen sequenced in a study of CD8+ T cells in alopecia areata. Treatment of the sample: oral pan-JAK inhibitor, 5-10 mg twice daily. Once RNA had been extracted, it was reverse transcribed into cDNA to act as the sequencing template. TCRdb's copy holds only in-frame clones and misses some; the assay was immunoSEQ multiplex PCR. The table includes 270,000 or so clones, roughly 60% detected once. The specimen comprised CD4+ T cells sorted from blood, sampled at week 24, from a patient treated with tofacitinib. These receptors were collected from a human donor with alopecia areata.

This clone was seen only a few times. The J gene is TRBJ1-1, the V gene TRBV5-1; D uncertain. The germline V gene encodes CDR1 SGHRS and CDR2 YFSETQ. Deletions cut 0 bases from V and 1 base from J, with 10 bases between. There are 15 residues in the CDR3. CDR3 DNA: TGCGCCAGCAGCTTGGCCGCACGGGGGAACACTGAAGCTTTCTTT. Its translation is CASSLAARGNTEAFF.

This clone was detected only once. The chain has TRBV7-3 and TRBJ1-2; D uncertain. The CDR3 is 14 residues long. Germline V gene sequence: CDR1 SGHTA, CDR2 FQGTGA. V was shortened by 1 base and J by 2 bases, with 8 bases between the two germline ends. In nucleotides, the CDR3 is TGTGCCAGCAGCTTAATTGCAGGCAACTATGGCTACACCTTC. It encodes CASSLIAGNYGYTF.

The genes are TRBV6-5 and TRBJ2-5, with 11 nucleotides matching TRBD1. V was clipped by 2 bases and J by 5 bases; unmatched bases: 4. Per the germline V gene, CDR1 is MNHEY and CDR2 is SVGAGI. This CDR3 has 15 amino acids. CDR3 in DNA: TGTGCCAGCAGTTACGGACAGGGGGCAATCGAGACCCAGTACTTC. Translated, it gives CASSYGQGAIETQYF.

This chain joins TRBV27 and TRBJ2-1; 8 bases line up with TRBD1. Germline values: CDR1 MNHEY, CDR2 SMNVEV (reference sequence). CDR3 size: 15 residues. The J segment lost 9 bases and the V segment lost 6 bases, leaving 13 bases of the junction unmatched. The DNA for the CDR3 is TGTGCCAGCAGCCCCGGGACAGGTGTTTTGAGTGAGCAGTTCTTC. This gives the protein CASSPGTGVLSEQFF.